The following is a T cell receptor beta chain sequence with its context. Its antigen is still unknown. Germline-derived CDR1 and CDR2 are MDHEN and SYDVKM. Trimming removed 3 bases from V and 0 bases from J, with 14 bases in between. CDR3 length equals 17 residues. This record belongs to a study of cytomegalovirus exposure and HLA in healthy donors. Study-level background: In an earlier analysis, 95 million to 130 million unique TCR beta sequences were found from 150 million to 200 million T cells. Study results and caveats: In a later analysis, an Asian-associated ancestry cluster reportedly showed fewer N-insertions than the roughly 730-donor mean.

The PCR made use of 60 Vbeta and 13 Jbeta primers. TCRdb's table, derived via immunoSEQ multiplex PCR, lists solely in-frame clones and lacks some. The sample comprises fewer than 250,000 clones, about 72% of which are singletons, and approximately 3.8% rests with the top ten. This chain uses TRBV28 with TRBJ1-4; D call uncertain. The TCR originated in a male donor in good health and CMV-seronegative. Sequencing used PBMCs. CDR3 nucleotides: TGTGCCAGCAGTTTTATACAGAGCGGGGCAACTAATGAAAAACTGTTTTTT. This gives the protein CASSFIQSGATNEKLFF.